The 32 T cell receptor beta chains reported below all come from one sample, sequenced in a study of monozygotic twins with inflammatory bowel disease. TCRdb re-analyzed the 5' RACE reads; it lists each CDR3 protein once, without DNA. The table for this sample gives some 160,000 distinct CDR3 sequences. The source material was blood. These receptors originate from a human donor with ulcerative colitis or Crohn's disease, or a healthy co-twin of an affected twin (not recorded which).

The V gene is TRBV5-1, the J gene TRBJ1-2; TCRdb proposes TRBD1, but this gene call is untestable without DNA. The CDR3 spans 15 residues. The germline V gene encodes CDR1 SGHRS and CDR2 YFSETQ. The chain's CDR3 is CASSPKRQGLAGYTF.

The genes are TRBV15 and TRBJ1-1. There are 15 residues in the CDR3. The germline CDR1 and CDR2 sequences are LNHNV and YYDKDF (reference sequence). CDR3 amino acids: CATSRDRSMNTEAFF.

J is TRBJ1-1 and V is TRBV12-3 or TRBV12-4. The length of the CDR3 is 14 residues. The CDR3 here is CASSLGGRSTEAFF.

The chain joins TRBV27 to TRBJ2-1; as DNA is missing, the TRBD2 call by TCRdb cannot be tested. There are 15 residues in the CDR3. Germline-derived CDR1 and CDR2 are MNHEY and SMNVEV (reference sequence). This CDR3 is CASSFTGTKLNEQFF.

This chain joins TRBV6-2 or TRBV6-3 and TRBJ2-5. Germline CDR1 is MNHEY and CDR2 is SVGEGT. The CDR3 extends over 13 amino acids. This CDR3 reads CASSQPRRETQYF.

The J gene is TRBJ1-5, the V gene TRBV19; TCRdb returns TRBD1, unconfirmable since there is no DNA. Germline lookup yields CDR1 LNHDA and CDR2 SQIVND (reference sequence). The CDR3 has 14 residues. CDR3 residues: CASHGQANNQPQHF.

The rearrangement joins TRBV6-5 to TRBJ2-6; TCRdb proposes TRBD1, but this gene call is untestable without DNA. The V gene's germline CDR1 is MNHEY and CDR2 SVGAGI. This CDR3 contains 18 residues. CDR3 in amino acids: CASSSTGGVASGANVLTF.

The CDR3 is CASSSESRAGRANTGELFF. The chain joins TRBV7-6 to TRBJ2-2; TCRdb outputs TRBD2, but without DNA this stays unchecked. Germline values: CDR1 SGHVS, CDR2 FNYEAQ. The CDR3 is made up of 19 amino acids.

The chain employs TRBV18 and TRBJ2-1; TCRdb picks TRBD2, but there is no DNA to check that call. The CDR3 is 13 amino acids. Germline CDR1 KGHSH, CDR2 LQKENI. The CDR3 loop reads CASSQWRANEQFF. The full variable domain, rest sourced from reference TRBV18 and TRBJ2-1, is NAGVMQNPRHLVRRRGQEARLRCSPMKGHSHVYWYRQLPEEGLKFMVYLQKENIIDESGMPKERFSAEFPKEGPSILRIQQVVRGDSAAYFCASSQWRANEQFFGPGTRLTVL.

The chain employs TRBV28 and TRBJ2-4; the D gene TCRdb calls, TRBD1, cannot be checked with no DNA. This CDR3 contains 17 residues. The germline V gene encodes CDR1 MDHEN and CDR2 SYDVKM. This chain's CDR3 is CASSLSGGASAKNIQYF.

The J gene is TRBJ1-1, the V gene TRBV30; TCRdb lists TRBD1, though no DNA is available to test this call. Germline CDR1 is GTSNPN and CDR2 is SVGIG (reference sequence). The CDR3 is made up of 14 amino acids. CDR3 sequence: CAWSVPEGDTEAFF.

The CDR3 loop reads CSTGTGRETQYF. The rearrangement uses TRBV29-1 and TRBJ2-5; there is no DNA to check the TCRdb D call of TRBD1. The CDR3 is 12 amino acids. Germline V lookup: CDR1 SQVTM, CDR2 ANQGSEA.

The chain combines TRBV18 with TRBJ2-1; TCRdb's D call of TRBD2 is untestable without DNA. Germline V gives CDR1 KGHSH, CDR2 LQKENI. The length of the CDR3 is 15 residues. CDR3 sequence reads: CASSPQGGAKDEQFF.

The V call is TRBV19, the J call TRBJ2-1; the TCRdb call, TRBD2, lacks DNA for checking. Looked up from germline, CDR1 is LNHDA and CDR2 is SQIVND (reference sequence). CDR3 length: 15 residues. The CDR3 loop is CASSISGLAGGVQFF.

The rearrangement uses TRBV20-1 and TRBJ2-1; the TCRdb D gene call, TRBD2, has no DNA to confirm it. The CDR3 consists of 19 residues. Germline loops: CDR1 DFQATT, CDR2 SNEGSKA (reference sequence). The CDR3 sequence: CSARDEGTSGGSSYNEQFF.

The chain couples TRBV20-1 to TRBJ2-1; TCRdb's assignment of TRBD2 cannot be checked, as there is no DNA. Germline V CDR1 and CDR2: DFQATT, SNEGSKA (reference sequence). This CDR3 has 15 amino acids. The CDR3 here is CSASGGGAFYNEQFF.

J is TRBJ2-1 and V is TRBV7-7; as DNA is missing, the TRBD2 call by TCRdb cannot be tested. The CDR3 totals 13 residues. Looked up from germline, CDR1 is SSHAT and CDR2 is FNYEAQ (reference sequence). The CDR3: CASSFGPTNGQFF.

The CDR3 is CASSWGSTYEQYF. The V call is TRBV27, the J call TRBJ2-7; TCRdb's assignment of TRBD1 cannot be checked, as there is no DNA. The CDR3 is 13 amino acids. Per the germline V gene, CDR1 is MNHEY and CDR2 is SMNVEV (reference sequence).

The chain employs TRBV20-1 and TRBJ1-4; TCRdb designates TRBD1, a call that cannot be tested without DNA. Germline CDR1 reads DFQATT; CDR2 reads SNEGSKA (reference sequence). The CDR3 covers 13 residues. The CDR3 sequence is CSVPGQGNEKLFF.

V is TRBV7-7 and J is TRBJ2-7; TCRdb names TRBD1, which stays unverified in the absence of DNA. This CDR3 is 11 amino acids long. Germline CDR1 SSHAT, CDR2 FNYEAQ (reference sequence). The CDR3 sequence: CASTPKTASYF.

The CDR3 reads CASSPGLVVFWEQYF. The gene calls are TRBV6-2 or TRBV6-3 and TRBJ2-7; there is no DNA to check the TCRdb D call of TRBD2. Germline V gives CDR1 MNHEY, CDR2 SVGEGT. The CDR3 sequence is 15 residues long.

This rearrangement joins TRBV4-2 to TRBJ2-5; the TCRdb call, TRBD1, lacks DNA for checking. Germline CDR1 reads LGHNA; CDR2 reads YNFKEQ. The CDR3 runs 15 residues. CDR3 protein: CASSQEGGGQETQYF.

The chain uses TRBV20-1 and TRBJ1-5. This CDR3 has 12 residues. Germline CDR1 DFQATT, CDR2 SNEGSKA (reference sequence). CDR3 sequence reads: CSARELSQPQHF.

This CDR3 reads CASSISGNTGELFF. The V call is TRBV19, the J call TRBJ2-2. CDR3 length: 14 residues. CDR1 and CDR2 from the germline V gene are LNHDA and SQIVND (reference sequence).

The chain uses TRBV29-1 and TRBJ2-7; TCRdb names TRBD1, which stays unverified in the absence of DNA. There are 11 residues in the CDR3. Germline V gene lookup returns CDR1 SQVTM and CDR2 ANQGSEA. CDR3 residues: CSVAGVYEQYF.

The rearrangement links TRBV6-1 to TRBJ1-6; TCRdb gives TRBD1 as the D gene, but with no DNA this cannot be confirmed. The CDR3 totals 14 residues. Germline assignment: CDR1 MNHNS and CDR2 SASEGT. The CDR3 protein is CASSLTENNSPLHF.

V is TRBV19 and J is TRBJ1-3. Germline CDR1 reads LNHDA; CDR2 reads SQIVND (reference sequence). There are 11 residues in the CDR3. CDR3 sequence reads: CASRWLNTIYF.

This chain links TRBV5-4 with TRBJ1-1; TCRdb's D call, TRBD1, is unchecked because there is no DNA. Germline lookup yields CDR1 SGHNT and CDR2 YYREEE (reference sequence). This CDR3 is built from 14 residues. The CDR3 is CASSLKSGRTEAFF.

The chain employs TRBV4-2 and TRBJ1-2; TCRdb picks TRBD1, but there is no DNA to check that call. Germline CDR1 reads LGHNA; CDR2 reads YNFKEQ. This CDR3 is built from 16 residues. CDR3: CASSQASQGIGYGYTF.

The chain has TRBV6-6 and TRBJ1-1. The CDR3 is 13 amino acids. From germline, CDR1 is MNHNY and CDR2 SVGAGI (reference sequence). CDR3 in amino acids: CASTLSEWTEAFF.

The CDR3 here is CASSLIRDRPYEQYF. V gene TRBV5-1 combines with J gene TRBJ2-7; TCRdb's D gene call, TRBD1, goes unchecked for lack of DNA. CDR3 length: 15 amino acids. Germline values: CDR1 SGHRS, CDR2 YFSETQ.

The chain links TRBV19 to TRBJ2-3. Germline-derived CDR1 and CDR2 are LNHDA and SQIVND (reference sequence). This CDR3 is 19 amino acids long. This chain's CDR3 is CASSIDLPINLGYTDTQYF.